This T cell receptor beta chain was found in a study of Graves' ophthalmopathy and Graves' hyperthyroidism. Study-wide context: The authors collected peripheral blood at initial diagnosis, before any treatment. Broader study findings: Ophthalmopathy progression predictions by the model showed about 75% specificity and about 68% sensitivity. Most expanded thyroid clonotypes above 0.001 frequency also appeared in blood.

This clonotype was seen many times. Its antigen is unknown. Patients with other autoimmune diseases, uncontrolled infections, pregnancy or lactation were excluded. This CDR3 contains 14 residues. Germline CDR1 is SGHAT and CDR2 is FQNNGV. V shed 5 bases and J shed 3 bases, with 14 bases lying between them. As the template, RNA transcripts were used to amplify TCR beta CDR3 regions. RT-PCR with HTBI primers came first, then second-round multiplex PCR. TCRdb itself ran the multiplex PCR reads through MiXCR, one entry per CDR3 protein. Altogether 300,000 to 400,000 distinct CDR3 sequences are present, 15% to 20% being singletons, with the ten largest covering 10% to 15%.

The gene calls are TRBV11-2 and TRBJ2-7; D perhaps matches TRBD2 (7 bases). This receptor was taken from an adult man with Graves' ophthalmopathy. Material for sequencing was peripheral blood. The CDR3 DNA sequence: TGTGCCAGCAGCGCGGGGGCGAAGGTCTACGAGCAGTACTTC. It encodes CASSAGAKVYEQYF.